These 20 T cell receptor beta chains were all obtained from the same sample, sequenced in a study of T cells in Graves' hyperthyroidism and ophthalmopathy. RNA transcripts provided the source from which TCR beta CDR3 regions were amplified. Using the HTBI primer set, a first-round RT-PCR was run on the TCR CDR3. TCRdb ran MiXCR on the multiplex PCR reads and lists one entry per CDR3 protein. The data contain about 200,000 distinct CDR3 sequences, about 17% of them singletons. The sample comprised blood. All receptors come from a man between 35 and 55 years old with Graves' hyperthyroidism.

This clonotype was detected many times. The chain joins TRBV6-2 or TRBV6-3 to TRBJ1-1; D ambiguous. The CDR3 covers 14 residues. Germline assignment: CDR1 MNHEY and CDR2 SVGEGT. V lost 6 bases and J lost 6, with 17 bases in between. CDR3 sequence (DNA): TGTGCCAGCAGCCGGGATAGGACTCGTGCTGAAGCTTTCTTT. It codes for CASSRDRTRAEAFF.

This clonotype was seen a handful of times. The rearrangement joins TRBV6-1 to TRBJ2-2; D is unclear. Germline CDR1 and CDR2: MNHNS and SASEGT. The V gene lost 8 bases and the J gene lost 4 bases, with 8 bases spanning the gap. The CDR3 is 12 residues long. The CDR3, as DNA: TGTGCCAGCGGGCGCAGCACCGGGGAGCTGTTTTTT. It is translated as CASGRSTGELFF.

This clonotype was recorded many times. J is TRBJ2-7 and V is TRBV20-1; D tentatively reads TRBD1 or TRBD2 (6 bases each). Trimming took off 6 bases at V and 2 bases at J, with 14 bases between the two ends. Germline V gene lookup returns CDR1 DFQATT and CDR2 SNEGSKA (reference sequence). There are 13 residues in the CDR3. The CDR3 nucleotides are TGCAGTGCCCTAGGGGGGTTTCCCTACGAGCAGTACTTC. This translates into CSALGGFPYEQYF.

V usage is TRBV13 and J usage is TRBJ1-3; D is undetermined. Trimming stripped 0 bases from V and 3 bases from J, with 9 bases between. Germline V gene lookup returns CDR1 PRHDT and CDR2 FYEKMQ (reference sequence). The CDR3 spans 15 residues. The CDR3 DNA reads TGTGCCAGCAGCTTAGGACCTCTGGGTGGAAACACCATATATTTT. Translation gives CASSLGPLGGNTIYF.

In regard to this clonotype: An end of the junction does not agree with germline; a read error may underlie this. The V gene is TRBV5-4, the J gene TRBJ2-7, with 8 bases aligning to TRBD1. The CDR3 contains 14 residues. Germline CDR1 and CDR2: SGHNT and YYREEE (reference sequence). The CDR3 loop is CASGLGTGSYEQYF. The CDR3 nucleotides are TGTGCCAGCGGCTTGGGGACAGGTTCCTACGAGCAGTACTTC.

This clonotype was seen ten or more times. The rearrangement links TRBV28 to TRBJ2-3, with D possibly being TRBD2 (5 bases). V was shortened by 6 bases and J by 5 bases, with 21 bases between the two germline ends. Germline-derived CDR1 and CDR2 are MDHEN and SYDVKM. The CDR3 length is 16 residues. CDR3: CASRGGEMGFIDTQYF. In nucleotides, the CDR3 is TGTGCCAGCAGGGGTGGGGAGATGGGGTTCATAGATACGCAGTATTTT.

In DNA form, the CDR3 reads TGCAGTGCTAGCATCTTAGCGGGGGGTTCGCAAGAGACCCAGTACTTC. Translation gives CSASILAGGSQETQYF. The chain couples TRBV20-1 to TRBJ2-5; 10 bases fit TRBD2. V lost 3 bases, J lost 2 bases, and 9 bases stayed unmatched. This CDR3 region has 16 residues. In germline, CDR1 is DFQATT, CDR2 SNEGSKA (reference sequence).

The CDR3 DNA is TGTGCCACCAGTGATCCCGGGCGGGACTCTGGGGCCAACGTCCTGACTTTC. This codes for CATSDPGRDSGANVLTF. The rearrangement joins TRBV24-1 to TRBJ2-6; D is possibly TRBD2 (6 bases). The CDR3 contains 17 residues. The V end lost 3 bases, the J end lost 0 bases, and 11 bases lay between the germline ends. Germline lookup yields CDR1 KGHDR and CDR2 SFDVKD.

This clonotype was counted ten times or more. The rearrangement uses TRBV7-2 and TRBJ2-2, with D possibly matching TRBD2 (6 bases). Germline values: CDR1 SGHTA, CDR2 FQGNSA. Trimming took off 6 bases at V and 5 bases at J, with 13 bases between the two ends. This CDR3 is 14 amino acids long. For the CDR3, the DNA is TGTGCCAGCAGTCGGGACTTAAATACCGGGGAGCTGTTTTTT. Translating it yields CASSRDLNTGELFF.

This clonotype was seen once. J is TRBJ1-2 and V is TRBV20-1, with 7 bases that match TRBD1. V was pared by 0 bases and J by 4 bases, with 8 bases of the junction left unmatched. The CDR3 has 15 residues. CDR1 and CDR2 (germline): DFQATT, SNEGSKA (reference sequence). The CDR3 bases are TGCAGTGCTAGAGATACCGGGACAGTCATCTATGGCTACACCTTC. This translates into CSARDTGTVIYGYTF.

This clonotype was seen repeatedly, ten times or more. The chain couples TRBV6-2 or TRBV6-3 to TRBJ1-5, with TRBD1 identical over 10 bases. The CDR3 runs 15 residues. V gave up 6 bases and J gave up 6 bases; unmatched junction bases: 8. The germline V gene has CDR1 MNHEY and CDR2 SVGEGT. CDR3 coding DNA: TGTGCCAGCAGCTTACCGGGACAGGGGACTCAGCCCCAGCATTTT. It is translated as CASSLPGQGTQPQHF.

By share, this clonotype ranks as medium-sized. V and J are TRBV2 and TRBJ2-1, with 9 bases that match TRBD2. CDR1 and CDR2 (germline): SNHLY, FYNNEI. The CDR3 loop spans 13 amino acids. Trimming at V came to 4 bases and at J to 15 bases, leaving 10 bases not matched to a gene. CDR3 protein: CASSGGTSQLPFF. In DNA, the CDR3 is TGTGCCAGCAGTGGGGGGACTAGCCAGCTCCCGTTCTTC.

This clonotype was counted many times. This chain uses TRBV28 with TRBJ2-7; 7 bases agree with TRBD2. The length of the CDR3 is 15 residues. J was trimmed by 1 base and V by 2 bases; bases with no gene match: 5. Germline values: CDR1 MDHEN, CDR2 SYDVKM. The CDR3 nucleotides are TGTGCCAGCAGTTTAGGGGACTACCTATCCTACGAGCAGTACTTC. It encodes CASSLGDYLSYEQYF.

Only a few counts were recorded for this clonotype. This chain links TRBV19 with TRBJ1-5; 9 positions agree with TRBD1. The J segment lost 4 bases and the V segment lost 4 bases, leaving 8 bases of the junction unmatched. Germline CDR1 and CDR2: LNHDA and SQIVND (reference sequence). This CDR3 comprises 16 residues. DNA of the CDR3: TGTGCCAGTAGTACATATACCGGGACAGGGAATCAGCCCCAGCATTTT. It specifies CASSTYTGTGNQPQHF.

This rearrangement joins TRBV4-2 to TRBJ2-1, with a possible D match to TRBD1 (7 bases). V was shortened by 1 base and J by 4 bases, with 17 bases between the two germline ends. Germline lookup yields CDR1 LGHNA and CDR2 YNFKEQ. The CDR3 extends over 17 amino acids. This CDR3 reads CASSQASAGQPYNEQFF. CDR3 nucleotides: TGTGCCAGCAGCCAAGCTTCCGCGGGACAGCCTTACAATGAGCAGTTCTTC.

This clonotype was seen many times. This chain connects TRBV18 to TRBJ1-5, with a weak D call TRBD1 (5 bases). Trimming stripped 3 bases from V and 7 bases from J, with 13 bases between. Germline V gene sequence: CDR1 KGHSH, CDR2 LQKENI. CDR3 length: 14 amino acids. The CDR3 loop is CASSPGGMGQPQHF. In DNA form, the CDR3 reads TGTGCCAGCTCACCGGGGGGTATGGGGCAGCCCCAGCATTTT.

There are many counts of this clonotype. The rearrangement uses TRBV10-3 and TRBJ1-2; 7 positions match TRBD1. CDR3 size: 15 residues. V was clipped by 0 bases and J by 8 bases; unmatched bases: 9. Looked up from germline, CDR1 is ENHRY and CDR2 is SYGVKD. CDR3 loop: CAISESREGAEGYTF. CDR3 nucleotide sequence: TGTGCCATCAGTGAGTCGAGGGAGGGGGCAGAAGGCTACACCTTC.

The V and J genes are TRBV27 and TRBJ2-5; 8 nucleotides align to TRBD1. V gave up 5 bases and J gave up 2 bases; unmatched junction bases: 16. The CDR3 is 18 amino acids. Per the germline V gene, CDR1 is MNHEY and CDR2 is SMNVEV (reference sequence). In DNA, the CDR3 is TGTGCCAGCAGTGATTTGCATGAGGACAGGGTTGCACAAGAGACCCAGTACTTC. It codes for CASSDLHEDRVAQETQYF.

This chain connects TRBV6-1 to TRBJ2-3, with a weak D call TRBD2 (6 bases). Per germline, CDR1 MNHNS and CDR2 SASEGT. Between the trimmed V and J ends, which lost 6 bases and 5 bases, there was a span of 15 bases. CDR3 length: 14 amino acids. The CDR3 loop reads CASSRGGVVDTQYF. Here the CDR3 DNA reads TGTGCCAGCAGCCGTGGCGGGGTTGTAGATACGCAGTATTTT.

This clonotype has a count of ten or more. The rearrangement links TRBV5-1 to TRBJ2-1, with 11 bases matching TRBD2. In germline, CDR1 is SGHRS, CDR2 YFSETQ. Trimming removed 0 bases from V and 3 bases from J; junction bases left unmatched: 5. This CDR3 region has 17 residues. In DNA, the CDR3 is TGCGCCAGCAGCTTGGTTCCTAGCGGGGGGTACTACAATGAGCAGTTCTTC. Translation gives CASSLVPSGGYYNEQFF.